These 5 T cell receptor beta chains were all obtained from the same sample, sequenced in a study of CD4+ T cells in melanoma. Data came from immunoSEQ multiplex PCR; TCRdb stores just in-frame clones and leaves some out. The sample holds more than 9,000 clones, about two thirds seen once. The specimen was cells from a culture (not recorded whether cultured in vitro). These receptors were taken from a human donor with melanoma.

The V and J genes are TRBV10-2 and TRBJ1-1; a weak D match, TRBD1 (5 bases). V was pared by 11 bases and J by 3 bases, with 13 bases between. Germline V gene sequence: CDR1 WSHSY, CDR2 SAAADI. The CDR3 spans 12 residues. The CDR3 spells CASRGGDTEAFF. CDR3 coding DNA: TGCGCCTCCCGGGGGGGGGACACTGAAGCTTTCTTT.

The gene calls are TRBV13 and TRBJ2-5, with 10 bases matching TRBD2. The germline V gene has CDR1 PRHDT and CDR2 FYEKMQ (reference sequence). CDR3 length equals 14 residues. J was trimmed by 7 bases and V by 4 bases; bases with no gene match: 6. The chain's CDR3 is CASSSSGGAGTQYF. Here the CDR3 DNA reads TGTGCCAGCAGCTCGAGCGGGGGGGCAGGGACCCAGTACTTC.

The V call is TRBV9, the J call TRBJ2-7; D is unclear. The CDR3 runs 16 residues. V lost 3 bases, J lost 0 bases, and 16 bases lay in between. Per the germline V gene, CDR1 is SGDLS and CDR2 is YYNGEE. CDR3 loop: CASSASQVSSSYEQYF. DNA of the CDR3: TGTGCCAGCAGCGCTTCTCAAGTTTCGAGCTCCTACGAGCAGTACTTC.

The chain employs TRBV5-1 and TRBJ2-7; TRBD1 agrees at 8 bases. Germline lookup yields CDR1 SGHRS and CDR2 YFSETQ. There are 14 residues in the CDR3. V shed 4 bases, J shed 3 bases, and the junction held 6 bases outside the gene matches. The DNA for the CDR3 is TGCGCCAGCAGCGACCGGGACAGGCACTACGAGCAGTACTTC. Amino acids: CASSDRDRHYEQYF.

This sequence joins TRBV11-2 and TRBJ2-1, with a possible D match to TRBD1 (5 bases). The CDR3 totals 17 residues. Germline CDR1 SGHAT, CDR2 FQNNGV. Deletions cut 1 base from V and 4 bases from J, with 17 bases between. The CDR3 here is CASSLVFPRAPYNEQFF. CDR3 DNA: TGTGCCAGCAGCTTAGTGTTCCCCAGGGCACCATACAATGAGCAGTTCTTC.